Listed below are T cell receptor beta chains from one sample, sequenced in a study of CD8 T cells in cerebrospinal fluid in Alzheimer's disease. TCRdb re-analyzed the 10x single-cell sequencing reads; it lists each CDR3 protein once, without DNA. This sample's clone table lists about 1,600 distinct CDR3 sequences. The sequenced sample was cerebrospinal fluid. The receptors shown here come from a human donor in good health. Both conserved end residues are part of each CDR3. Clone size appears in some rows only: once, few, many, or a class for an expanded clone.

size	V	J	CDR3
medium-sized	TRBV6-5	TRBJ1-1	CASSRRDRENTEAFF
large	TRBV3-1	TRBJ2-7	CASSQDRREAAYEQYF
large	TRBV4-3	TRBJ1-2	CASSQGSGYTF
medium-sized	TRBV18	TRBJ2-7	CASSPMTGAYEQYF
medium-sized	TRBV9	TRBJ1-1	CASSALDRGAEAFF
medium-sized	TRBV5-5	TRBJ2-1	CASRRRGWTGAINEQFF
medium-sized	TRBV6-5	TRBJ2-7	CASSYSWDEYEQYF
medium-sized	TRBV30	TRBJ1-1	CAWSFPLNTEAFF
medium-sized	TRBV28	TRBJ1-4	CASRTLGIAGEKLFF
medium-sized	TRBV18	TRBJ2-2	CASSRLAAKINTGELFF
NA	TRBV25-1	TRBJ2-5	CASSEVGQGAGETQYF
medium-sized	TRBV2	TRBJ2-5	CASPTDRGRRETQYF
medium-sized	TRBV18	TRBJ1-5	CASSPVSRESNQPQHF